This record covers a single TCR beta chain. The antigen is unknown. This sample is part of a study of T cell repertoires in cytomegalovirus infection. Study-wide background: Indications of both CMV infection and matching HLA type were provided by public TCR beta signatures.

This CDR3 comprises 16 residues. CDR1 and CDR2 from the germline V gene are SGHKS and YYEKEE (reference sequence). With 0 bases clipped from V and 1 base from J, the junction kept 6 bases outside the gene matches. TCRdb reprocessed the reads with MiXCR, giving one entry per CDR3 protein. The sample lists under 600,000 distinct CDR3 sequences, about 15% occurring once. General observations from the study: Clonotype analysis showed dominance of the ex vivo response by HLA-C-restricted CMV-specific TCR beta clonotypes. Cumulative frequency of public TCR beta families picked out carriers of CMV plus the relevant HLA.

The specimen sequenced was CD8+ T cells from PBMCs. The TCR comes from a human donor in good health (CMV status not recorded). Some clones in this sample may be carry-over from other donors' samples. V is TRBV5-5 and J is TRBJ1-1, with 7 bases lining up with TRBD1. The CDR3 loop is CASSLAKGAGNTEAFF. CDR3 bases: TGTGCCAGCAGCTTGGCCAAGGGGGCTGGGAACACTGAAGCTTTCTTT.